Listed below are T cell receptor beta chains from one sample, sequenced in a study of siplizumab effects on memory and regulatory T cells. Assay used: immunoSEQ multiplex PCR; TCRdb lists only in-frame clones, some missing. The table shows about 15,000 clones, with around 40% occurring only once. Antigens for these TCRs are unknown. Input material: CFSE-low (dividing) CD4+ T cells sorted from an allogeneic mixed lymphocyte reaction. These receptor sequences come from a human donor in good health; the cells came from an allogeneic mixed lymphocyte reaction. Some clones in this sample may be carry-over from other donors' samples. CDR3s leave out the opening cysteine and the closing phenylalanine or tryptophan. The D gene is left open where the match is weak. The size field is filled for only some rows; it gives once, few, many or a size class.

v_call	j_call	d_call	clone_size	cdr3_aa
TRBV23-1	TRBJ2-2	TRBD1	-	ASSQSFRTGGRGAV
TRBV6-6	TRBJ2-2	-	-	ASTRGAPSTGELF
TRBV5-1	TRBJ2-3	-	-	ASSITGLPDTQY
TRBV6-5	TRBJ2-7	TRBD2	-	ASKRLAGGYYEQY
TRBV18	TRBJ1-5	-	-	ASSPGWQSGQPQH
TRBV5-6	TRBJ2-6	-	few	ASSLGLPGPGANVLT
TRBV6-1	TRBJ1-2	-	-	ASSEATVSYGYT
TRBV18	TRBJ2-7	TRBD1	-	ASSVNTGTGGYEQY
TRBV15	TRBJ2-7	TRBD2	once	ATSRDIAGASYEQY
TRBV15	TRBJ2-5	-	few	ATSRPSGGQETQY
TRBV27	TRBJ2-5	-	-	ASSTSREETQY
TRBV2	TRBJ1-2	TRBD1	-	AVRRGELINYGYT
TRBV19	TRBJ2-7	TRBD2	-	ASSQGTSAFYEQY
TRBV29-1	TRBJ2-7	-	-	SVEDFAVN
TRBV7-3	TRBJ2-5	TRBD2	few	ASSPEAGGAETQY
TRBV5-6	TRBJ1-2	TRBD1	-	ASSLQGRYGYT
TRBV10-3	TRBJ2-7	-	few	AITAGQTDSYEQY
TRBV7-9	TRBJ2-1	TRBD1	-	ASSLSGTGNEQF
TRBV18	TRBJ1-1	-	few	ASSPQANTEAF
TRBV5-4	TRBJ2-5	-	-	ASGNGRIYQETQY
TRBV27	TRBJ1-2	-	-	ASSLLPGQNGYT
TRBV6-1	TRBJ1-1	-	-	ASRQNTEAF
TRBV5-8	TRBJ1-2	-	-	ASTSWAAAYGYT
TRBV30	TRBJ1-2	-	-	AWSVRGPGRGYT
TRBV10-3	TRBJ2-7	-	-	AISELFRERYEQY
TRBV18	TRBJ2-3	TRBD1	few	ASSPPTGGLTDTQY
TRBV19	TRBJ1-1	-	few	ASSSREGTEAF
TRBV13	TRBJ2-1	-	-	ASSPHRDSSYNEQF
TRBV7-8	TRBJ1-1	TRBD1	few	ASSPRQGLNTEAF
TRBV11-2	TRBJ2-1	-	few	ASSLGSNNEQF
TRBV5-1	TRBJ2-1	-	once	ASSLGHPGSYNEQF
TRBV18	TRBJ1-1	-	-	ASSPSGSRDTEAF
TRBV18	TRBJ2-3	TRBD2	-	ASSPIAGGTDTQY
TRBV6-6	TRBJ2-2	-	-	ASRGRAELF
TRBV10-2	TRBJ2-7	-	-	ASSGLGTARSSYEQY
TRBV9	TRBJ2-5	-	-	ASSVGQGYSWSQETQY
TRBV9	TRBJ2-1	TRBD1	few	ASSAIGTGQYNEQF
TRBV7-8	TRBJ1-1	-	medium-sized	ASSLVFDTEAF
TRBV18	TRBJ1-1	-	-	ASSLGTEAF
TRBV5-1	TRBJ2-3	TRBD2	few	ASSLFAGGPDTQY
TRBV9	TRBJ1-3	-	medium-sized	ASSKTSAASGNTIY
TRBV5-4	TRBJ1-2	TRBD1	few	ASRKTGANYGYT
TRBV4-2	TRBJ2-1	TRBD2	-	ASSHETSGYSLGNEQF
TRBV6-1	TRBJ1-3	-	-	ASSENAGDSGNTIY
TRBV7-9	TRBJ1-2	-	few	ASSLAATYGYT
TRBV19	TRBJ1-5	-	medium-sized	ASSIPPAGNQPQH
TRBV23-1	TRBJ2-7	TRBD1	medium-sized	ASRPGTGVDEQY
TRBV28	TRBJ1-6	TRBD1	-	ASSSRRTGVISPLH
TRBV27	TRBJ1-1	-	-	ASSPLIVRGNTEAF
TRBV10-2	TRBJ1-1	-	once	ASREDAGAF
TRBV6-5	TRBJ2-5	-	few	ASSGPRVKETQY
TRBV2	TRBJ2-3	TRBD2	-	ASRSLSGQTDTQY